These 23 T cell receptor beta chains were sequenced from one sample in a study of response to subunit inactivated influenza vaccine. TCRdb analysed the RT-PCR reads with MiXCR anew, one entry per CDR3 protein. This repertoire shows around 600,000 distinct CDR3 sequences, 11% found once; its top ten account for approximately 10%. These data are also associated with another study on T cells expressing NK-cell markers. That report adds: TCR beta cDNA was generated via 5'RACE template switching incorporating UMIs.

Sequenced material: PBMCs from blood, taken on the day of vaccination. The receptor set was obtained from a man between 50 and 59 years old who received an inactivated influenza vaccine.

This clonotype was observed a handful of times. The rearrangement links TRBV29-1 to TRBJ2-5; D gene unclear. V shed 2 bases and J shed 5 bases, with 18 bases lying between them. The CDR3 spans 15 residues. Germline lookup yields CDR1 SQVTM and CDR2 ANQGSEA. The CDR3 nucleotides read TGCAGCGTTGAAATTGGGGTTGGATTGACGGAGACCCAGTACTTC. It encodes CSVEIGVGLTETQYF.

This clonotype was counted only a few times. The chain employs TRBV11-2 and TRBJ2-5, with 13 positions matching TRBD2. V shed 1 base and J 0 bases; nucleotides not matched to a gene: 8. The germline CDR1 and CDR2 sequences are SGHAT and FQNNGV. This CDR3 contains 19 residues. The CDR3, as DNA: TGTGCCAGCAGCTTAGGAGGACTAGCGGGGGTTAGGTACCAAGAGACCCAGTACTTC. Translating it yields CASSLGGLAGVRYQETQYF.

This clonotype was seen many times. The rearrangement links TRBV4-3 to TRBJ2-1; 7 bases agree with TRBD2. V shed 4 bases and J 9 bases; nucleotides not matched to a gene: 12. Germline assignment: CDR1 LGHNA and CDR2 YSLEER. The CDR3 has 15 amino acids. In DNA, the CDR3 is TGCGCCAGCAGCCCCGGGCCGGGAGGATCTACTGAGCAGTTCTTC. It encodes CASSPGPGGSTEQFF.

The chain uses TRBV7-8 and TRBJ2-5, with D maybe TRBD2 (6 bases). The CDR3 contains 16 residues. Germline loops: CDR1 SGHVS, CDR2 FQNEAQ. Trimming cost V 2 bases and J 4 bases, with 17 bases left between them. The CDR3 region has the DNA TGTGCCAGCAGCTTATCCCCCCGACTAGTCGCAGAGACCCAGTACTTC. This translates into CASSLSPRLVAETQYF. The whole variable domain, filled in from reference TRBV7-8 and TRBJ2-5, reads GAGVSQSPRYKVAKRGQDVALRCDPISGHVSLFWYQQALGQGPEFLTYFQNEAQLDKSGLPSDRFFAERPEGSVSTLKIQRTQQEDSAVYLCASSLSPRLVAETQYFGPGTRLLVL.

The rearrangement joins TRBV6-2 or TRBV6-3 to TRBJ2-7, with a weak D call TRBD2 (5 bases). Germline values: CDR1 MNHEY, CDR2 SVGEGT. Trimming stripped 6 bases from V and 3 bases from J, with 12 bases between. The CDR3 covers 13 residues. The CDR3 region has the DNA TGTGCCAGCAGCCACGGGATCAACTACGAGCAGTACTTC. Amino acid sequence: CASSHGINYEQYF.

This clonotype has only a few counts. The genes are TRBV28 and TRBJ1-2; 9 bases match TRBD1. Germline CDR1 MDHEN, CDR2 SYDVKM. CDR3 length: 15 residues. Trimming cost V 7 bases and J 6 bases; bases outside gene matches: 12. CDR3 loop: CASNQGGQGFNGYTF. The CDR3 DNA is TGTGCCAGCAACCAAGGGGGACAGGGTTTCAATGGCTACACCTTC.

This rearrangement joins TRBV5-4 to TRBJ2-2; the D call may be TRBD1 or TRBD2 (5 bases each). Trimming left V 0 bases short and J 1 base short, with 10 bases between. The CDR3 consists of 16 residues. CDR1 and CDR2 from the germline V gene are SGHNT and YYREEE (reference sequence). The CDR3 reads CASSLGGMKNTGELFF. CDR3 coding DNA: TGTGCCAGCAGCTTGGGGGGGATGAAGAACACCGGGGAGCTGTTTTTT.

In this sample, this clonotype turned up a few times. The chain combines TRBV20-1 with TRBJ2-7; TRBD2 matches at 7 bases. V was clipped by 4 bases and J by 4 bases; unmatched bases: 7. CDR3 length equals 13 residues. CDR1 and CDR2 (germline): DFQATT, SNEGSKA (reference sequence). As DNA, the CDR3 is TGCAGTGCTACGGCTAGCGGTGATTACGAGCAGTACTTC. This codes for CSATASGDYEQYF.

There are many counts of this clonotype. The chain recombines TRBV5-1 with TRBJ2-7; TRBD1 matches at 9 bases. The length of the CDR3 is 16 residues. J lost 4 bases, V lost 1 base, and 9 bases had no gene match. Germline CDR1 SGHRS, CDR2 YFSETQ. DNA of the CDR3: TGCGCCAGCAGCTTGTCCCTACAGGGGGCGGGTTACGAGCAGTACTTC. Translated: CASSLSLQGAGYEQYF. Full variable domain (rest looked up from reference TRBV5-1 and TRBJ2-7): KAGVTQTPRYLIKTRGQQVTLSCSPISGHRSVSWYQQTPGQGLQFLFEYFSETQRNKGNFPGRFSGRQFSNSRSEMNVSTLELGDSALYLCASSLSLQGAGYEQYFGPGTRLTVT.

The chain carries TRBV11-2 and TRBJ2-3; 7 nucleotides line up with TRBD2. The CDR3 is made up of 15 amino acids. V gave up 0 bases and J gave up 2 bases; unmatched junction bases: 2. CDR1 is SGHAT and CDR2 is FQNNGV in the germline V gene. The CDR3 here is CASSLEGLYTDTQYF. The DNA for the CDR3 is TGTGCCAGCAGCTTAGAGGGACTATACACAGATACGCAGTATTTT.

The chain carries TRBV5-6 and TRBJ1-1; D might be TRBD1 (6 bases). V dropped 4 bases and J dropped 1 base, with 11 bases sitting between them. Germline-derived CDR1 and CDR2 are SGHDT and YYEEEE. The CDR3 runs 14 residues. The CDR3 protein is CASSQGTTNTEAFF. The CDR3 coding sequence is TGTGCCAGCAGCCAAGGGACAACGAACACTGAAGCTTTCTTT.

CDR3 bases: TGCGCCAGCAGCTTGGGGCTAGCGCCGAACACCGGGGAGCTGTTTTTT. As protein: CASSLGLAPNTGELFF. The chain links TRBV5-1 to TRBJ2-2; a possible D gene is TRBD2 (6 bases). Deletions cut 0 bases from V and 0 bases from J, with 9 bases between. This CDR3 has 16 amino acids. Germline V gene lookup returns CDR1 SGHRS and CDR2 YFSETQ.

The rearrangement links TRBV2 to TRBJ1-6; unclear D gene. The CDR3 contains 13 residues. Germline CDR1 reads SNHLY; CDR2 reads FYNNEI. V was shortened by 4 bases and J by 8 bases, with 9 bases between the two germline ends. The CDR3 region is CASSGGGDSPLHF. The CDR3 coding sequence is TGTGCCAGCAGTGGGGGTGGGGATTCACCCCTCCACTTT.

The rearrangement joins TRBV5-1 to TRBJ1-2; 7 bases fit TRBD1. The CDR3 sequence is 16 residues long. Germline V gene sequence: CDR1 SGHRS, CDR2 YFSETQ. Germline trimming cut 0 bases from V and 5 bases from J; bases unmatched to any gene: 10. CDR3 sequence reads: CASSLDVGRGSYGYTF. The CDR3 DNA follows: TGCGCCAGCAGCTTGGATGTAGGCAGGGGGTCGTATGGCTACACCTTC.

A single count supports this clonotype. This sequence joins TRBV3-1 and TRBJ2-1, with a tentative D call TRBD1 (6 bases). CDR1 and CDR2 from the germline V gene are LGHDT and YNNKEL (reference sequence). The germline V and J ends were trimmed by 2 bases and 5 bases, with 7 bases remaining between them. This CDR3 has 13 residues. This CDR3 reads CASSQYRDNEQFF. The CDR3 DNA reads TGTGCCAGCAGCCAATACAGGGACAATGAGCAGTTCTTC.

In this sample, this clonotype turned up a few times. The CDR3 DNA sequence: TGTGCCAGCAGGCACGAACTATACGAGCAGTACTTC. Translated: CASRHELYEQYF. The chain has TRBV6-2 or TRBV6-3 and TRBJ2-7, with D uncertain. Germline CDR1 is MNHEY and CDR2 is SVGEGT. The CDR3 length is 12 residues. Trimming left V 6 bases short and J 4 bases short, with 10 bases between.

This clonotype showed up just a few times. The V and J genes are TRBV25-1 and TRBJ2-5; D gene unclear. With 0 bases removed from V and 2 bases from J, the gap between germline ends came to 13 bases. There are 16 residues in the CDR3. CDR1 is MGHDK and CDR2 is SYGVNS in the germline V gene. The CDR3 coding sequence is TGTGCCAGCAGTGAATATCTGGGATGGGGACAAGAGACCCAGTACTTC. Translated, it gives CASSEYLGWGQETQYF.

Only a few counts were recorded for this clonotype. This chain connects TRBV7-2 to TRBJ1-1, with D maybe TRBD1 (6 bases). The length of the CDR3 is 16 residues. Between the trimmed V and J ends, which lost 4 bases and 1 base, there was a span of 16 bases. Looked up from germline, CDR1 is SGHTA and CDR2 is FQGNSA. The CDR3 bases are TGTGCCAGCAGCTCACCCCAAGTAGGGGGGAACACTGAAGCTTTCTTT. Translation gives CASSSPQVGGNTEAFF. Using reference TRBV7-2 and TRBJ1-1 for the parts outside the CDR3, the full variable domain is GAGVSQSPSNKVTEKGKDVELRCDPISGHTALYWYRQSLGQGLEFLIYFQGNSAPDKSGLPSDRFSAERTGGSVSTLTIQRTQQEDSAVYLCASSSPQVGGNTEAFFGQGTRLTVV.

The chain carries TRBV20-1 and TRBJ2-7, with 13 bases lining up with TRBD2. The germline CDR1 and CDR2 sequences are DFQATT and SNEGSKA (reference sequence). The V segment lost 6 bases and the J segment 5 bases; nucleotides outside the gene matches: 16. The CDR3 loop spans 17 amino acids. CDR3 protein: CSARGGTSGTAGHEQYF. The DNA of the CDR3 is TGCAGTGCCCGGGGGGGGACTAGCGGGACCGCTGGTCACGAGCAGTACTTC.

This clonotype was observed a handful of times. CDR3: CASSVGLAGSLAKNIQYF. The CDR3 DNA reads TGTGCCAGCAGCGTAGGACTAGCGGGATCCCTAGCCAAAAACATTCAGTACTTC. The chain combines TRBV9 with TRBJ2-4, with 11 bases lining up with TRBD2. The CDR3 is 18 residues long. V gave up 0 bases and J gave up 0 bases; unmatched junction bases: 5. Germline V gene data show CDR1 as SGDLS and CDR2 as YYNGEE. The full variable domain, its missing parts supplied by reference TRBV9 and TRBJ2-4, is DSGVTQTPKHLITATGQRVTLRCSPRSGDLSVYWYQQSLDQGLQFLIQYYNGEERAKGNILERFSAQQFPDLHSELNLSSLELGDSALYFCASSVGLAGSLAKNIQYFGAGTRLSVL.

This clonotype was detected ten times or more. The J gene is TRBJ2-7, the V gene TRBV20-1, with D hard to call. Trimming removed 3 bases from V and 4 bases from J, with 13 bases in between. CDR1 and CDR2 from the germline V gene are DFQATT and SNEGSKA (reference sequence). This CDR3 spans 13 amino acids. The CDR3 is CSASSRPDYEQYF. In nucleotides, the CDR3 is TGCAGTGCTAGCTCTCGGCCGGATTACGAGCAGTACTTC.

This chain connects TRBV12-3 or TRBV12-4 to TRBJ1-5; D remains unclear. Deletions cut 3 bases from V and 0 bases from J, with 9 bases between. The CDR3 loop spans 15 amino acids. The CDR3 nucleotides are TGTGCCAGCAGTTTGGCCGGACTTAGCAATCAGCCCCAGCATTTT. Its protein is CASSLAGLSNQPQHF.

The chain couples TRBV29-1 to TRBJ2-7; D unclear. The CDR3 is 13 amino acids. V lost 6 bases to trimming and J lost 1 base, with 13 bases between them. Germline CDR1 and CDR2: SQVTM and ANQGSEA. Here the CDR3 DNA reads TGCAGCGTGGCCCGGACGGTGTCCTACGAGCAGTACTTC. It specifies CSVARTVSYEQYF.